A single sample is the source of the 3 T cell receptor beta chains below, sequenced in a study of prognosis after radiotherapy for stage I lung cancer. Genomic DNA provided the template from which TCR beta CDR3 was amplified by two-round multiplex PCR. Individual primers that were specific to each TRBV and TRBJ gene served in first-round PCR. One entry per CDR3 protein results from TCRdb running MiXCR on the multiplex PCR reads. The table records about 18,000 distinct CDR3 sequences, about 15% of them present only once. The sequences come from PBMCs, collected before or after stereotactic body radiation therapy (not recorded which). Every receptor here comes from a donor over 45 with non-small cell lung cancer.

About this clonotype: A far bigger clonotype differs at one base, so this is likely a read error. This chain's CDR3 is CASSLDKLGTSLRSDQFF. The CDR3 DNA sequence: TGTGCCAGCAGCTTAGATAAGTTAGGGACTAGCTTGCGGAGTGATCAGTTCTTC. The gene calls are TRBV11-3 and TRBJ2-5; 9 bases line up with TRBD2. TRBJ2-1 matches the DNA end more closely, so the J call is doubtful. Germline lookup yields CDR1 SGHNT and CDR2 YENEEA. The CDR3 totals 18 residues.

This clonotype was seen ten or more times. The V call is TRBV6-1, the J call TRBJ2-3; possibly TRBD2 for D (5 bases). The CDR3 totals 15 residues. The V and J ends lost 5 bases and 3 bases respectively, with 15 bases between them. Germline V gene sequence: CDR1 MNHNS, CDR2 SASEGT. In nucleotides, the CDR3 is TGTGCCAGCAGTCCAACTAGATTGTGGACAGATACGCAGTATTTT. Its protein product is CASSPTRLWTDTQYF.

This clonotype was picked up many times. The chain joins TRBV5-1 to TRBJ1-5; TRBD1 might be the D (5 bases). There are 13 residues in the CDR3. Trimming took 7 bases from V and 5 from J, leaving 13 bases between them. From germline, CDR1 is SGHRS and CDR2 YFSETQ. In nucleotides, the CDR3 is TGCGCCAGCTCCCTGTGGGGGGATCAGCCCCAGCATTTT. This codes for CASSLWGDQPQHF.